The rows below give T cell receptor beta chains drawn from one sample of a study of blood T cell repertoires in COVID-19. TCRdb's copy holds only in-frame clones and misses some; the assay was immunoSEQ multiplex PCR. The repertoire includes about 210,000 clones, just under 85% of them detected once, and about 8% sits in the top ten. Sequencing input: peripheral blood. All receptors derive from a woman between 50 and 59 years old with active or convalescent COVID-19. Both conserved end residues are part of each CDR3. A D gene is named only where the DNA matches it firmly. Some rows have no size entry. The others give once, few or many, or a class for an expanded clone.

-	TRBD2	TRBV6-5	TRBJ2-3	TGTGCCAGCAGTACCCGGACTAGCCCAGATACGCAGTATTTT	CASSTRTSPDTQYF
-	-	TRBV12-3/TRBV12-4	TRBJ1-3	TGTGCCAGCAGTCCAGGGCTCGGAAACACCATATATTTT	CASSPGLGNTIYF
few	-	TRBV5-6	TRBJ1-1	TGTGCCAGCAGCTTGGTTGGGACACCGAACACTGAAGCTTTCTTT	CASSLVGTPNTEAFF
-	-	TRBV7-9	TRBJ1-1	TGTGCCAGCAGCTTAGGTAGGGGTAGGGAAGCTTTCTTT	CASSLGRGREAFF
-	-	TRBV7-9	TRBJ2-2	TGTGCCAGCAGCTTAGGGGCAGGGGAGCCCACCGGGGAGCTGTTTTTT	CASSLGAGEPTGELFF
-	-	TRBV19	TRBJ1-4	TGTGCCAGTAGTATAATAGGGGGGGGTGAAAAACTGTTTTTT	CASSIIGGGEKLFF
-	TRBD1	TRBV9	TRBJ1-1	TGTGCCAGCAGCAGACAGGGATACACTGAAGCTTTCTTT	CASSRQGYTEAFF
few	-	TRBV7-3	TRBJ2-2	TGTGCCAGCAGCTTTAGCACCGGGGAGCTGTTTTTT	CASSFSTGELFF
-	-	TRBV3-1/TRBV3-2	TRBJ2-2	TGTGCCAGCGGCTCGTGGGACTCGAACACCGGGGAGCTGTTTTTT	CASGSWDSNTGELFF
-	TRBD1	TRBV6-5	TRBJ2-2	TGTGCCAGCAGCAGGGGGCGTCACACCGGGGAGCTGTTTTTT	CASSRGRHTGELFF
-	-	TRBV9	TRBJ2-7	TGTGCCAGCAGCAAACGTAGAGGTTCCGGTGAGCAGTACTTC	CASSKRRGSGEQYF
-	TRBD1	TRBV7-6	TRBJ1-2	TGTGCCAGCAGCCAATTGGGACAGGGGGTCTATGGCTACACCTTC	CASSQLGQGVYGYTF
once	TRBD1	TRBV25-1	TRBJ1-2	TGTGCCAGCAGTGACGGGACAGGGCTACTCTCTATCTATGGCTACACCTTC	CASSDGTGLLSIYGYTF
-	-	TRBV29-1	TRBJ2-3	TGCAGCGTTCGGTTGTTCACAGATACGCAGTATTTT	CSVRLFTDTQYF
few	-	TRBV5-1	TRBJ1-1	TGCGCCAGCAGCTTGGGAGTCTCGTCGGGGAACACTGAAGCTTTCTTT	CASSLGVSSGNTEAFF
-	TRBD1	TRBV11-2	TRBJ2-7	TGTGCCAGCAGTCATGGACAGGGGACCGCCTACGAGCAGTACTTC	CASSHGQGTAYEQYF
-	TRBD2	TRBV5-4	TRBJ2-5	TGTGCCAGCAGCTTCCCGACTAGCGGGGGGGGAGAGACCCAGTACTTC	CASSFPTSGGGETQYF
-	-	TRBV28	TRBJ1-3	TGTGCCAGCAGCCAAGTATTGAGGCCCTCTGGAAACACCATATATTTT	CASSQVLRPSGNTIYF
-	-	TRBV6-1	TRBJ1-2	TGTGCCAGCAGTGACAACAGGGTTGGTGGCTACACCTTC	CASSDNRVGGYTF
once	TRBD1	TRBV29-1	TRBJ1-2	TGCAGCGTCGCCCGGACAGGGGGAGGTAACTATGGCTACACCTTC	CSVARTGGGNYGYTF
-	-	TRBV6-6	TRBJ1-1	TGTGCCAGCAGCAGACGAGGTGAGACTGAAGCTTTCTTT	CASSRRGETEAFF
-	-	TRBV11-2	TRBJ1-2	TGTGCCAGCAGCTCCCGGAGCTATGGCTACACCTTC	CASSSRSYGYTF
-	TRBD1	TRBV5-4	TRBJ1-1	TGTGCCAGCAGCCCGGAGCGGACAGGGATTAACACTGAAGCTTTCTTT	CASSPERTGINTEAFF
-	TRBD1	TRBV5-6	TRBJ1-2	TGTGCCAGCAGCTTGGGGACAGGTCTCGTGGACTATGGCTACACCTTC	CASSLGTGLVDYGYTF
-	-	TRBV28	TRBJ1-6	TGTGCCAGCACTCAGAGCCAGGGGAAAGGTTCACCCCTCCACTTT	CASTQSQGKGSPLHF
few	-	TRBV7-6	TRBJ1-6	TGTGCCAGCAGCTTAGAAAACGGCGCGACGGGTTCACCCCTCCACTTT	CASSLENGATGSPLHF